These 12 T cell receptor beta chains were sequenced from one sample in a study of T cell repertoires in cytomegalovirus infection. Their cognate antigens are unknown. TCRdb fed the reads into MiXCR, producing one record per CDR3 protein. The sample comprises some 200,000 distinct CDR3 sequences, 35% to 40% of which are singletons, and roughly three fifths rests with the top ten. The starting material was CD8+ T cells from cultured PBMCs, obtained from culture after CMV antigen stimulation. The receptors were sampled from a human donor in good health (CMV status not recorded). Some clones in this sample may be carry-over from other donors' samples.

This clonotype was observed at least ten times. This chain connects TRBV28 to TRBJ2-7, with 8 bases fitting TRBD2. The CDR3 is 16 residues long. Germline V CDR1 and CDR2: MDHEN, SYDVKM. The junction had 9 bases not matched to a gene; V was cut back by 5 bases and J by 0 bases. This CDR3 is CASSSGGWRSSYEQYF. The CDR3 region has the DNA TGTGCCAGCAGTAGCGGGGGATGGAGGAGCTCCTACGAGCAGTACTTC.

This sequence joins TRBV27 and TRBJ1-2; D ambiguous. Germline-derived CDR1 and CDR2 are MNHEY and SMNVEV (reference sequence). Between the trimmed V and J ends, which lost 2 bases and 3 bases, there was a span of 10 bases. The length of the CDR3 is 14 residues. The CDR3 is CASSLSGGHYGYTF. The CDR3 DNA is TGTGCCAGCAGTTTAAGTGGAGGCCACTATGGCTACACCTTC.

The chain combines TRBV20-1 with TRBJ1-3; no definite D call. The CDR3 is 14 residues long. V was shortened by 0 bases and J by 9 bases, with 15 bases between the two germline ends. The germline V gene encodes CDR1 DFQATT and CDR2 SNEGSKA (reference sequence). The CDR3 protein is CSARDLTGEGTIYF. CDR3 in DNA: TGCAGTGCTAGAGATCTCACGGGAGAGGGCACCATATATTTT.

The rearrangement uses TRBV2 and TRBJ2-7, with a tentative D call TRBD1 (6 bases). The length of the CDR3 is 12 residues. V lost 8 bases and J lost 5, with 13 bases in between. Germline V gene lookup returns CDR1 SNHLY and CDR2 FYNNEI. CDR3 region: CASLRGIHEQYF. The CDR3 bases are TGTGCCAGCCTCAGGGGCATCCACGAGCAGTACTTC.

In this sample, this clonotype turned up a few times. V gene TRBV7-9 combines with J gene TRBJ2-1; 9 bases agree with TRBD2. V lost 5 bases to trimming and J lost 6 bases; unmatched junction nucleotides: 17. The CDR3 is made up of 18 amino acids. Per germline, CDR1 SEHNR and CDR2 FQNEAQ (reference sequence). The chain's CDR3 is CASSQVGAGGLLVNEQFF. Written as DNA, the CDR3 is TGTGCCAGCAGCCAGGTCGGAGCGGGGGGTCTGCTAGTCAATGAGCAGTTCTTC.

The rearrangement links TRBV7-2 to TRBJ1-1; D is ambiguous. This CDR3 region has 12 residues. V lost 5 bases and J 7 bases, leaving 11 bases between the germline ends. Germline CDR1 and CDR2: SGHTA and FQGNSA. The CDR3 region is CASSVYRDEAFF. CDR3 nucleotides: TGTGCCAGCAGCGTATACAGAGATGAAGCTTTCTTT. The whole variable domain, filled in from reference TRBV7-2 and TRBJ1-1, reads GAGVSQSPSNKVTEKGKDVELRCDPISGHTALYWYRQSLGQGLEFLIYFQGNSAPDKSGLPSDRFSAERTGGSVSTLTIQRTQQEDSAVYLCASSVYRDEAFFGQGTRLTVV.

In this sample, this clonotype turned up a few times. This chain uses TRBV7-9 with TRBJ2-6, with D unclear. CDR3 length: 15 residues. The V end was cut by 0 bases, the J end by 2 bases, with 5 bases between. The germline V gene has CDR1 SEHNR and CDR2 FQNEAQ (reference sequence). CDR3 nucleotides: TGTGCCAGCAGCTTAGCCGAGACTGGGGCCAACGTCCTGACTTTC. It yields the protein CASSLAETGANVLTF.

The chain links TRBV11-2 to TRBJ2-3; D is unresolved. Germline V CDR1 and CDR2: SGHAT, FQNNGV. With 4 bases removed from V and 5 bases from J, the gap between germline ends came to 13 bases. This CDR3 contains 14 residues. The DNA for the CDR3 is TGTGCCAGCAGCTATTTACGGTCACAAGATACGCAGTATTTT. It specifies CASSYLRSQDTQYF.

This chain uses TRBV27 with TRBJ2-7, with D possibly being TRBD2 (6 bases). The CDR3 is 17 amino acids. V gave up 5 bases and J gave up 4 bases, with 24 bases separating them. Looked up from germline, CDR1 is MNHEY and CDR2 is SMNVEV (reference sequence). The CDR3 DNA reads TGTGCCAGCAGTCCCTCCCTTGGAGGGGACCTTTTGTACGAGCAGTACTTC. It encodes CASSPSLGGDLLYEQYF.

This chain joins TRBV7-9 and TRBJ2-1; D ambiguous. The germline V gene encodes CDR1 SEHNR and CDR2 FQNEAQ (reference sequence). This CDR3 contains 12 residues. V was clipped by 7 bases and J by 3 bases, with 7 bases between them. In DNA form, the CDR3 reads TGTGCCAGCACACCCGGCTACAATGAGCAGTTCTTC. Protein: CASTPGYNEQFF.

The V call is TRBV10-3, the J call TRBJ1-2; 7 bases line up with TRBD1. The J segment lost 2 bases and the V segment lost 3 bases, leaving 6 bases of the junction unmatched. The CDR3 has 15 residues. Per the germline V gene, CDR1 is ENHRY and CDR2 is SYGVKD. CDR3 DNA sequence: TGTGCCATCAGTGACGACAGGGAGGGGAACTATGGCTACACCTTC. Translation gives CAISDDREGNYGYTF.

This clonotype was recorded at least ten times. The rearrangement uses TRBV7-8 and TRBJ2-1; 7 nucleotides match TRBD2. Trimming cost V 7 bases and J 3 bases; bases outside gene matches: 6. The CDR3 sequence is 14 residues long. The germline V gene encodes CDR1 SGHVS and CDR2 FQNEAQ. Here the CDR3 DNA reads TGTGCCAGCACCGGTAGCGGGCTCTACAATGAGCAGTTCTTC. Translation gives CASTGSGLYNEQFF.